What follows are 28 T cell receptor beta chains derived from one specimen sequenced in a study of blood T cell repertoires in COVID-19. The assay was immunoSEQ multiplex PCR, and TCRdb's table has in-frame clones only and misses some. The sample yields about 150,000 clones, about 80% seen once. Sample: peripheral blood. The origin of the receptors is a man between 60 and 75 years old with acute or convalescent COVID-19.

This clone was observed once. The chain links TRBV2 to TRBJ1-5, with 8 positions matching TRBD1. Looked up from germline, CDR1 is SNHLY and CDR2 is FYNNEI. Trimming took 6 bases from V and 2 from J; bases not matched to a gene: 3. The CDR3 consists of 14 residues. In DNA form, the CDR3 reads TGTGCCAGCAGCTCGGACAGGGGCAATCAGCCCCAGCATTTT. This translates into CASSSDRGNQPQHF.

The gene calls are TRBV5-1 and TRBJ2-1; maybe TRBD1 (5 bases). The CDR3 is 14 residues long. Germline loops: CDR1 SGHRS, CDR2 YFSETQ. The V gene lost 4 bases and the J gene lost 9 bases, with 17 bases spanning the gap. Written as DNA, the CDR3 is TGCGCCAGCAGCGGACCTCAGGGTTCTAGTGAGCAGTTCTTC. Its translation is CASSGPQGSSEQFF.

The V and J genes are TRBV7-2 and TRBJ2-3; TRBD2 aligns across 12 bases. In germline, CDR1 is SGHTA, CDR2 FQGNSA. CDR3 length: 16 residues. J was trimmed by 4 bases and V by 1 base; bases with no gene match: 3. CDR3 DNA: TGTGCCAGCAGCTTAGTGGCTAGCGGGGGGGCAGATACGCAGTATTTT. It yields the protein CASSLVASGGADTQYF.

This clone was counted once. The chain joins TRBV9 to TRBJ2-1; the match to TRBD2 covers 8 bases. From germline, CDR1 is SGDLS and CDR2 YYNGEE. The V segment lost 4 bases and the J segment 9 bases; nucleotides outside the gene matches: 12. The CDR3 has 15 residues. CDR3 residues: CASSPGRAVYGEQFF. In DNA form, the CDR3 reads TGTGCCAGCAGCCCCGGGAGGGCGGTTTATGGTGAGCAGTTCTTC.

The chain links TRBV5-1 to TRBJ2-7; no reliable D call. With 0 bases removed from V and 0 bases from J, the gap between germline ends came to 7 bases. This CDR3 region has 14 residues. Germline V lookup: CDR1 SGHRS, CDR2 YFSETQ. The CDR3 DNA sequence: TGCGCCAGCAGCTTGGTACCCAGCTCCTACGAGCAGTACTTC. Translation gives CASSLVPSSYEQYF.

The rearrangement links TRBV28 to TRBJ2-1; perhaps TRBD1 as D (6 bases). CDR1 and CDR2 (germline): MDHEN, SYDVKM. The CDR3 runs to 16 residues. V lost 8 bases and J 2 bases, leaving 19 bases between the germline ends. CDR3 in DNA: TGTGCCAGCTTCACTGGGGCAGGGGTCCCCTACAATGAGCAGTTCTTC. Translating it yields CASFTGAGVPYNEQFF.

V gene TRBV5-4 combines with J gene TRBJ2-1, with 8 bases matching TRBD2. Trimming cost V 2 bases and J 0 bases; bases outside gene matches: 4. This CDR3 spans 16 amino acids. Per germline, CDR1 SGHNT and CDR2 YYREEE (reference sequence). The CDR3 nucleotides are TGTGCCAGCAGCTTTCACGGGGGGGGCTCCTACAATGAGCAGTTCTTC. Translating gives CASSFHGGGSYNEQFF. The full variable domain, its missing parts supplied by reference TRBV5-4 and TRBJ2-1, is ETGVTQSPTHLIKTRGQQVTLRCSSQSGHNTVSWYQQALGQGPQFIFQYYREEENGRGNFPPRFSGLQFPNYSSELNVNALELDDSALYLCASSFHGGGSYNEQFFGPGTRLTVL.

V and J are TRBV19 and TRBJ1-3; 8 bases map to TRBD1. V shed 6 bases, J shed 4 bases, and the junction held 2 bases outside the gene matches. The CDR3 sequence is 13 residues long. In germline, CDR1 is LNHDA, CDR2 SQIVND (reference sequence). CDR3: CASSRGRGNTIYF. For the CDR3, the DNA is TGTGCCAGTAGCAGGGGGCGAGGAAACACCATATATTTT.

This clone was detected once. The rearrangement uses TRBV5-1 and TRBJ1-1; D gene unclear. The germline CDR1 and CDR2 sequences are SGHRS and YFSETQ. This CDR3 has 13 amino acids. Trimming took off 6 bases at V and 1 base at J, with 10 bases between the two ends. The CDR3 loop reads CASNQDQNTEAFF. The CDR3 DNA is TGCGCCAGCAACCAGGATCAGAACACTGAAGCTTTCTTT.

The chain recombines TRBV4-3 with TRBJ1-2; D is perhaps TRBD1 (6 bases). The germline V and J ends were trimmed by 0 bases and 5 bases, with 13 bases remaining between them. This CDR3 comprises 15 residues. The germline V gene encodes CDR1 LGHNA and CDR2 YSLEER. This chain's CDR3 is CASSQDAGAGYGYTF. DNA of the CDR3: TGCGCCAGCAGCCAAGATGCGGGGGCCGGGTATGGCTACACCTTC.

V gene TRBV4-1 combines with J gene TRBJ1-4; a possible D gene is TRBD1 (6 bases). Trimming left V 3 bases short and J 6 bases short, with 20 bases between. Germline V gives CDR1 MGHRA, CDR2 YSYEKL. The CDR3 loop spans 17 amino acids. The CDR3 region is CASSHTTLGGGDEKLFF. In DNA form, the CDR3 reads TGCGCCAGCAGCCACACTACCTTAGGGGGAGGGGATGAAAAACTGTTTTTT.

V usage is TRBV2 and J usage is TRBJ1-4; TRBD1 might be the D (6 bases). The CDR3 extends over 17 amino acids. V lost 6 bases and J 1 base, leaving 18 bases between the germline ends. The germline gives CDR1 SNHLY, CDR2 FYNNEI. CDR3 loop: CASRMAPGRGTNEKLFF. DNA for the CDR3: TGTGCCAGCAGGATGGCCCCCGGCAGGGGAACTAATGAAAAACTGTTTTTT.

The chain uses TRBV2 and TRBJ2-5, with 11 nucleotides matching TRBD2. V shed 6 bases and J 7 bases; nucleotides not matched to a gene: 7. Germline CDR1 is SNHLY and CDR2 is FYNNEI. CDR3 size: 14 residues. The CDR3 is CASSGTSGRVTQYF. CDR3 coding DNA: TGTGCCAGCAGCGGGACTAGCGGCCGGGTGACCCAGTACTTC.

V and J are TRBV14 and TRBJ2-7; 8 nucleotides line up with TRBD1. CDR1 and CDR2 (germline): SGHDN, FVKESK. The CDR3 runs 13 residues. The V segment lost 5 bases and the J segment 8 bases; nucleotides outside the gene matches: 8. In DNA, the CDR3 is TGTGCCAGCAGCACCATGAGGACAGGGCAGCAGTACTTC. It specifies CASSTMRTGQQYF.

The chain recombines TRBV6-6 with TRBJ2-7; 7 nucleotides line up with TRBD1. Germline V gene data show CDR1 as MNHNY and CDR2 as SVGAGI (reference sequence). Trimming took 5 bases from V and 0 from J; bases not matched to a gene: 13. The CDR3 extends over 17 amino acids. The CDR3 here is CASSPIKGTASSYEQYF. The CDR3 coding sequence is TGTGCCAGCAGTCCGATAAAGGGGACAGCGAGCTCCTACGAGCAGTACTTC.

The sample holds one count of this clone. The V and J genes are TRBV5-6 and TRBJ2-5; tentatively, D is TRBD1 (5 bases). Germline CDR1 reads SGHDT; CDR2 reads YYEEEE. V was shortened by 3 bases and J by 4 bases, with 10 bases between the two germline ends. This CDR3 is 13 amino acids long. The CDR3 region is CASSWGTRETQYF. DNA for the CDR3: TGTGCCAGCAGCTGGGGCACCCGAGAGACCCAGTACTTC. The complete variable domain, with remaining parts taken from reference TRBV5-6 and TRBJ2-5, reads DAGVTQSPTHLIKTRGQQVTLRCSPKSGHDTVSWYQQALGQGPQFIFQYYEEEERQRGNFPDRFSGHQFPNYSSELNVNALLLGDSALYLCASSWGTRETQYFGPGTRLLVL.

V gene TRBV7-2 combines with J gene TRBJ2-2, with TRBD2 as a possible D gene (5 bases). Trimming removed 5 bases from V and 6 bases from J, with 10 bases in between. CDR1 is SGHTA and CDR2 is FQGNSA in the germline V gene. The CDR3 has 13 residues. Here the CDR3 reads CASSPLDPGELFF. The CDR3 DNA follows: TGTGCCAGCAGCCCACTAGATCCCGGGGAGCTGTTTTTT.

This sequence joins TRBV9 and TRBJ1-4; unclear D gene. CDR3 length equals 14 residues. V was clipped by 3 bases and J by 8 bases, with 14 bases between them. Per the germline V gene, CDR1 is SGDLS and CDR2 is YYNGEE. CDR3 amino acids: CASSGSQGREKLFF. CDR3 DNA sequence: TGTGCCAGCAGCGGGTCCCAAGGGAGAGAAAAACTGTTTTTT. The full variable domain, its missing parts supplied by reference TRBV9 and TRBJ1-4, is DSGVTQTPKHLITATGQRVTLRCSPRSGDLSVYWYQQSLDQGLQFLIQYYNGEERAKGNILERFSAQQFPDLHSELNLSSLELGDSALYFCASSGSQGREKLFFGSGTQLSVL.

A few counts support this clone. As DNA, the CDR3 is TGTGCCAGCAGTTTAGGCAGATACTCCTATAATTCACCCCTCCACTTT. Translating gives CASSLGRYSYNSPLHF. The V and J genes are TRBV27 and TRBJ1-6; no clear D gene. Per germline, CDR1 MNHEY and CDR2 SMNVEV (reference sequence). This CDR3 is built from 16 residues. V shed 2 bases and J shed 0 bases, with 8 bases lying between them.

The V gene is TRBV19, the J gene TRBJ2-3, with D possibly TRBD2 on 6 matching bases. Germline lookup yields CDR1 LNHDA and CDR2 SQIVND (reference sequence). The CDR3 contains 17 residues. V gave up 4 bases and J gave up 2 bases, with 19 bases separating them. CDR3 nucleotide sequence: TGTGCCAGTAGTACCCGAAACCGGGACTTACCCACAGATACGCAGTATTTT. It encodes CASSTRNRDLPTDTQYF.

The chain couples TRBV11-2 to TRBJ2-3; TRBD2 might be the D (6 bases). Trimming removed 6 bases from V and 2 bases from J, with 12 bases in between. Germline assignment: CDR1 SGHAT and CDR2 FQNNGV. The CDR3 has 14 amino acids. The CDR3 nucleotides are TGTGCCAGCAGTCAAACTAGCCCCACAGATACGCAGTATTTT. Protein product: CASSQTSPTDTQYF.

V gene TRBV9 combines with J gene TRBJ2-5; 12 nucleotides match TRBD2. Per germline, CDR1 SGDLS and CDR2 YYNGEE. V lost 3 bases to trimming and J lost 5 bases; unmatched junction nucleotides: 14. The CDR3 sequence is 18 residues long. This chain's CDR3 is CASSGRGAPTSGSETQYF. In nucleotides, the CDR3 is TGTGCCAGCAGCGGGAGAGGCGCTCCGACTAGCGGGAGTGAGACCCAGTACTTC.

This clone was observed once. V is TRBV7-2 and J is TRBJ2-5, with TRBD2 as a possible D gene (6 bases). The ends were cut back, 4 bases at V and 3 bases at J, with 15 bases in the middle. Germline loops: CDR1 SGHTA, CDR2 FQGNSA. The CDR3 is made up of 15 amino acids. CDR3 nucleotides: TGTGCCAGCAGCTCCGGAGGGGAACCTAAAGAGACCCAGTACTTC. Encoded protein: CASSSGGEPKETQYF.

The V gene is TRBV6-1, the J gene TRBJ2-1, with 13 bases fitting TRBD2. V was clipped by 4 bases and J by 4 bases; unmatched bases: 4. The CDR3 consists of 16 residues. Germline CDR1 and CDR2: MNHNS and SASEGT. CDR3 sequence: CASSGTSGGNYNEQFF. In DNA, the CDR3 is TGTGCCAGCAGTGGGACTAGCGGGGGAAATTACAATGAGCAGTTCTTC.

The V and J genes are TRBV5-6 and TRBJ1-1, with D possibly matching TRBD1 (5 bases). V was shortened by 4 bases and J by 1 base, with 14 bases between the two germline ends. Germline V CDR1 and CDR2: SGHDT, YYEEEE. CDR3 length equals 15 residues. In DNA, the CDR3 is TGTGCCAGCAGCCTCCCAGGAGGGGCGAACACTGAAGCTTTCTTT. It yields the protein CASSLPGGANTEAFF.

The V and J genes are TRBV27 and TRBJ2-5, with 10 bases that match TRBD2. Trimming at V came to 5 bases and at J to 1 base, leaving 4 bases not matched to a gene. Germline CDR1 and CDR2: MNHEY and SMNVEV (reference sequence). The CDR3 has 15 amino acids. The chain's CDR3 is CASSRIAGGQETQYF. In nucleotides, the CDR3 is TGTGCCAGCAGTCGGATAGCGGGGGGCCAAGAGACCCAGTACTTC.

The V call is TRBV19, the J call TRBJ1-5, with 7 bases lining up with TRBD1. This CDR3 is built from 14 residues. Germline lookup yields CDR1 LNHDA and CDR2 SQIVND (reference sequence). Unmatched junction bases numbered 6, after V lost 5 bases and J lost 5 bases. DNA for the CDR3: TGTGCCAGTAGTCGGGACAGTAGTTATCAGCCCCAGCATTTT. It specifies CASSRDSSYQPQHF.

The chain is built from TRBV19 and TRBJ1-2, with 9 bases identical to TRBD1. J was trimmed by 3 bases and V by 4 bases; bases with no gene match: 6. The germline gives CDR1 LNHDA, CDR2 SQIVND (reference sequence). The CDR3 is made up of 15 amino acids. This CDR3 reads CASSTWDREDYGYTF. CDR3 bases: TGTGCCAGTAGTACCTGGGACAGGGAGGACTATGGCTACACCTTC.